The rows below give T cell receptor beta chains drawn from one sample of a study of human T cells and chemical hapten exposure. TCRdb reanalysed the RACE reads using MiXCR and keeps one entry per CDR3 protein. In the table there are 65,000 or so distinct CDR3 sequences, around 6.5% of which are singletons. The sequenced sample was whole blood. The receptors derive from a female donor in good health. Some clones in this sample may be carry-over from other donors' samples. The CDR3 runs from the conserved cysteine through the conserved F or W. The D gene is left open where the match is weak. A row's size may be missing; if present it is once, few, many or a size class.

D: NA
J: TRBJ2-2
V: TRBV7-6
size: few
CDR3: CASSLAPNTGELFF
DNA: TGTGCCAGCAGCTTAGCCCCGAACACCGGGGAGCTGTTTTTT

D: TRBD2
J: TRBJ2-3
V: TRBV2
size: NA
CDR3: CASSDAGGPPDTQYF
DNA: TGTGCCAGCAGTGACGCGGGAGGGCCACCAGATACGCAGTATTTT

D: TRBD1
J: TRBJ2-6
V: TRBV2
size: NA
CDR3: CASRPTGKNSGANVLTF
DNA: TGTGCCAGCAGGCCGACAGGGAAAAACTCTGGGGCCAACGTCCTGACTTTC

D: NA
J: TRBJ1-4
V: TRBV28
size: NA
CDR3: CVSRGGVREKLFF
DNA: TGTGTCAGCAGAGGGGGGGTCCGTGAAAAACTGTTTTTT

D: NA
J: TRBJ2-5
V: TRBV5-1
size: many
CDR3: CASSLLAAPRETQYF
DNA: TGCGCCAGCAGCTTGTTGGCAGCCCCCCGTGAGACCCAGTACTTC

D: NA
J: TRBJ2-7
V: TRBV4-1
size: many
CDR3: CASSPKDSRYEQYF
DNA: TGCGCCAGCAGCCCAAAGGACTCCAGATACGAGCAGTACTTC

D: NA
J: TRBJ2-1
V: TRBV20-1
size: many
CDR3: CSRGSGNEQFF
DNA: TGCAGTCGCGGTAGCGGAAATGAGCAGTTCTTC

D: NA
J: TRBJ2-3
V: TRBV25-1
size: many
CDR3: CASSPKELHTQYF
DNA: TGTGCCAGCAGCCCGAAAGAGCTGCATACGCAGTATTTT

D: NA
J: TRBJ1-3
V: TRBV7-9
size: NA
CDR3: CASKQSSGNTIYF
DNA: TGTGCCAGCAAACAAAGCTCTGGAAACACCATATATTTT

D: TRBD2
J: TRBJ2-7
V: TRBV20-1
size: many
CDR3: CSATTQPGLVEQYF
DNA: TGCAGTGCTACCACTCAACCGGGACTAGTAGAGCAGTACTTC

D: TRBD1
J: TRBJ2-3
V: TRBV6-1
size: NA
CDR3: CASRKQGVITDTQYF
DNA: TGTGCCAGCAGGAAACAGGGGGTGATCACAGATACGCAGTATTTT

D: TRBD1
J: TRBJ1-3
V: TRBV6-6
size: NA
CDR3: CASSYAAGQGNTIYF
DNA: TGTGCCAGCAGTTACGCAGCGGGACAGGGAAACACCATATATTTT